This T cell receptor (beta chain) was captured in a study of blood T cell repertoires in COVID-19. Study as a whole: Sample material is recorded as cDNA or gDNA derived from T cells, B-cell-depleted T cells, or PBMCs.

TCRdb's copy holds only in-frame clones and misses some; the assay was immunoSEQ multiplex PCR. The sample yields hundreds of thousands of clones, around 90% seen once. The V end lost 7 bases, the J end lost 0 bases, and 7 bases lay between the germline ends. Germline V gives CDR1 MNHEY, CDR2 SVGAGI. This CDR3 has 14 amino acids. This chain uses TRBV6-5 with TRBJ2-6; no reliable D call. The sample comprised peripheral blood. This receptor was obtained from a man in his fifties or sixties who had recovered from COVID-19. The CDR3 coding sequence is TGTGCCAGCAAACGCGACTCTGGGGCCAACGTCCTGACTTTC. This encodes CASKRDSGANVLTF.